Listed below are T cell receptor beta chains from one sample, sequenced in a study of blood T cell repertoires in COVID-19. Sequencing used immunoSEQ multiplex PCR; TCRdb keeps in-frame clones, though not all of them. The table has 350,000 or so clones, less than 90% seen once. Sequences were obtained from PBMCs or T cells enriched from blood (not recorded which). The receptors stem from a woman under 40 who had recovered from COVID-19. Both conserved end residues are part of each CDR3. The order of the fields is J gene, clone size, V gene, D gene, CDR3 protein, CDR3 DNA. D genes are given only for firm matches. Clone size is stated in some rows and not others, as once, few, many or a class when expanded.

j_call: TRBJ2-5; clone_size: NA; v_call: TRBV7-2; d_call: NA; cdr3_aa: CASSLAGETQYF; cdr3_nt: TGTGCCAGCAGCTTAGCCGGAGAGACCCAGTACTTC
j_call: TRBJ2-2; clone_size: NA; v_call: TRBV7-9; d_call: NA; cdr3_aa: CASLGGANTGELFF; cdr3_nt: TGTGCCAGTCTAGGGGGGGCGAACACCGGGGAGCTGTTTTTT
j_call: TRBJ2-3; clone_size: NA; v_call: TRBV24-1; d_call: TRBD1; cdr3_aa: CATSGRQGSTDTQYF; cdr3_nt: TGTGCCACCAGCGGGCGACAGGGTAGCACAGATACGCAGTATTTT
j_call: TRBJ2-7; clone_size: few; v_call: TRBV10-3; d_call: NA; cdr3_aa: CAIAALDGYEQYF; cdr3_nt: TGTGCCATCGCGGCGCTAGACGGGTACGAGCAGTACTTC
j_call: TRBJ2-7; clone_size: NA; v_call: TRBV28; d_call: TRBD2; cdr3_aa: CASSLSPGGYEQYF; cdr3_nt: TGTGCCAGCAGTTTATCCCCGGGGGGCTACGAGCAGTACTTC
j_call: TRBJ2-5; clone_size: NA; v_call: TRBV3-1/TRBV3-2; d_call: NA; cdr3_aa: CASSGQPGLWETQYF; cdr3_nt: TGTGCCAGCAGCGGACAACCGGGACTGTGGGAGACCCAGTACTTC
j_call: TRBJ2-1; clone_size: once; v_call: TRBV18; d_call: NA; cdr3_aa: CASSRRDGGYNEQFF; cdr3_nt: TGTGCCAGCTCCCGCCGGGACGGGGGCTACAATGAGCAGTTCTTC
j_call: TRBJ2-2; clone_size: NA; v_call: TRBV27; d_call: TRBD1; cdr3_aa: CASSAWTGPNTGELFF; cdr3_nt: TGTGCCAGCAGCGCCTGGACAGGCCCGAACACCGGGGAGCTGTTTTTT
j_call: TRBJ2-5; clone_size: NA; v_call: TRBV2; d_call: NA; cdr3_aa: CASSEAGKQETQYF; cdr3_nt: TGTGCCAGCAGTGAAGCGGGCAAGCAAGAGACCCAGTACTTC
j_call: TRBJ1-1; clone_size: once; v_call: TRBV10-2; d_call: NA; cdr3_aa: CASNYRELRDTEAFF; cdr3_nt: TGCGCCAGCAATTACAGGGAACTTCGGGACACTGAAGCTTTCTTT
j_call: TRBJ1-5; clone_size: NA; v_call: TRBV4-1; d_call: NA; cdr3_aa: CASSQVIITGHSNQPQHF; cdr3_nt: TGCGCCAGCAGCCAAGTTATAATAACAGGGCATAGCAATCAGCCCCAGCATTTT
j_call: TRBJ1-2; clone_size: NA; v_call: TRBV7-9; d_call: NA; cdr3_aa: CASSLDSYGYTF; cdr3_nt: TGTGCCAGCAGCTTAGATAGCTATGGCTACACCTTC
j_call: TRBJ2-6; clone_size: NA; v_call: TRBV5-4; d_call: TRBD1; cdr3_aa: CASSLKGGQGISGANVLTF; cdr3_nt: TGTGCCAGCAGCTTGAAGGGTGGACAGGGTATTTCTGGGGCCAACGTCCTGACTTTC
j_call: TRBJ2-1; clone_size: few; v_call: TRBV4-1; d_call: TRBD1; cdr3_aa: CASSQYLPQPGQGINEQFF; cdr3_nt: TGCGCCAGCAGCCAATACCTACCACAACCGGGACAGGGGATCAATGAGCAGTTCTTC
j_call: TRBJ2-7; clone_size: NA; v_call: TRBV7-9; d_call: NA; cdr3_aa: CASSLGEVLTAYEQYF; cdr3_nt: TGTGCCAGCAGCTTAGGTGAGGTGCTTACGGCCTACGAGCAGTACTTC
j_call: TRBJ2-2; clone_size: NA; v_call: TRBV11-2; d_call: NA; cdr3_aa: CASSLAQFGRNTGELFF; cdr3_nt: TGTGCCAGCAGCTTAGCCCAGTTTGGGCGTAACACCGGGGAGCTGTTTTTT
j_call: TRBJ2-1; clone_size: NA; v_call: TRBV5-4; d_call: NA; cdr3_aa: CASSSLVGEQFF; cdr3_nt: TGTGCCAGCAGCTCCCTAGTCGGTGAGCAGTTCTTC
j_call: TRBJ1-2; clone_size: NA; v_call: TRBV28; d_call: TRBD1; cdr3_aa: CASRRQGLNYGYTF; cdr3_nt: TGTGCCAGCAGGAGACAGGGCCTTAACTATGGCTACACCTTC
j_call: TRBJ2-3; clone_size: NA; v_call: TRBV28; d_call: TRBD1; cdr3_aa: CASRTGILPADTQYF; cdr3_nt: TGTGCCAGCAGGACAGGGATTTTGCCCGCAGATACGCAGTATTTT
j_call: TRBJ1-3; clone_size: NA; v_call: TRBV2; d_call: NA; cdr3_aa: CASSNRQGTIYF; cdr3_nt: TGTGCCAGCAGTAACAGGCAAGGTACCATATATTTT
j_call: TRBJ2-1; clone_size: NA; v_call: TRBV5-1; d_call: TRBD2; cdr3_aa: CASSLDVSGVGGYNEQFF; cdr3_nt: TGCGCCAGCAGCTTGGATGTAAGCGGGGTAGGCGGTTACAATGAGCAGTTCTTC
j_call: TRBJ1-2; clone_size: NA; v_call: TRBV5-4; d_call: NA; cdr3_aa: CASRASGGSWDGYTF; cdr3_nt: TGTGCCAGCAGAGCAAGCGGGGGGTCCTGGGATGGCTACACCTTC
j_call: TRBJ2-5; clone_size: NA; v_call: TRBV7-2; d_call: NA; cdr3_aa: CASRTIGETQYF; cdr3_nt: TGTGCCAGCAGGACTATTGGAGAGACCCAGTACTTC
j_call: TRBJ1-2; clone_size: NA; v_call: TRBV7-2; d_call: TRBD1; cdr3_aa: CASSLDWTGRNYGYTF; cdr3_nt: TGTGCCAGCAGCTTAGATTGGACAGGGAGAAACTATGGCTACACCTTC
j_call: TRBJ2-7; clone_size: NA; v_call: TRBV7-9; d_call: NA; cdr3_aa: CASSLEPGRGEQYF; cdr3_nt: TGTGCCAGCAGCTTAGAACCGGGCAGGGGCGAGCAGTACTTC
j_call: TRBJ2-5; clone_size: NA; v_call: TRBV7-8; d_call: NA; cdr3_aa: CASSGRDLYF; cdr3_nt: TGTGCCAGCAGCGGCAGGGACTTGTACTTC
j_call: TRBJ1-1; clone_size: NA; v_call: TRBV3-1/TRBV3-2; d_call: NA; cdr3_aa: CASSLNGGMDTEAFF; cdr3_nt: TGTGCCAGCAGCCTAAATGGGGGGATGGACACTGAAGCTTTCTTT
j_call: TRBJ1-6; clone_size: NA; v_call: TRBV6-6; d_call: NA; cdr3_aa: CASSYAGHTGTQGGIYSPLHF; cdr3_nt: TGTGCCAGCAGCTACGCAGGACATACAGGGACCCAAGGGGGAATTTATTCACCCCTCCACTTT